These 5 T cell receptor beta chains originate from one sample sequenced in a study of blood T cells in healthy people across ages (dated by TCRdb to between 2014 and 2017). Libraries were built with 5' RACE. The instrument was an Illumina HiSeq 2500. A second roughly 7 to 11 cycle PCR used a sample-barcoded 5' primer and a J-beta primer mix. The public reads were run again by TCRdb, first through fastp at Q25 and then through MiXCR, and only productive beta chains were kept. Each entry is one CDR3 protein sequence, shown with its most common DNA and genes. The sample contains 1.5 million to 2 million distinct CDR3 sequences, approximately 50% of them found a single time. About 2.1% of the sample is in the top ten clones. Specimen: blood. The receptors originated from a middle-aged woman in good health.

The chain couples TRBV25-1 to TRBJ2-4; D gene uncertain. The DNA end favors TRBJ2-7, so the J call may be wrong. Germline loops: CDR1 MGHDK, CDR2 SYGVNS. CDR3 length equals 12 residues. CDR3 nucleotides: TGTGCCAGCAGTGATCGGTTTGCCGAGCAGTACTTC. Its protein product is CASSDRFAEQYF.

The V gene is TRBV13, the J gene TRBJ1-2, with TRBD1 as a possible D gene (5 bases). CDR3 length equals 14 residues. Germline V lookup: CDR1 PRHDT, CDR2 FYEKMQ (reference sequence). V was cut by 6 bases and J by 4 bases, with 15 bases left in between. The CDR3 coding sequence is TGTGCCAGCAGTACTGGGACGGGCCCCTATGGCTACACCTTC. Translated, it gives CASSTGTGPYGYTF.

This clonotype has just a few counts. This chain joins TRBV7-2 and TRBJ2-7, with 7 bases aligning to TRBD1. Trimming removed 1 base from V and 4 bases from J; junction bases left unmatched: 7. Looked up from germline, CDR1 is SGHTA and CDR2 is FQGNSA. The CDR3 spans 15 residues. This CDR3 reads CASSLEWGQTYEQYF. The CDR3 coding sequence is TGTGCCAGCAGCTTAGAATGGGGACAGACTTACGAGCAGTACTTC.

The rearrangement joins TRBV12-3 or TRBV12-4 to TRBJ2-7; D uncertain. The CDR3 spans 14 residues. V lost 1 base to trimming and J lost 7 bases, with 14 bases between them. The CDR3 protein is CASSLEGNYNEQYF. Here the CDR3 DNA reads TGTGCCAGCAGTTTAGAAGGGAACTACAATGAGCAGTACTTC.

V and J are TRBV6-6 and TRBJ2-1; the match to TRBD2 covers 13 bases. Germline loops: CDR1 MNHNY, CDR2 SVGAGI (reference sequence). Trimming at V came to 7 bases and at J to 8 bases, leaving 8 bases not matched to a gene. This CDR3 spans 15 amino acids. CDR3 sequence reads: CASNKGTSGVYEQFF. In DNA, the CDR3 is TGTGCCAGCAACAAAGGGACTAGCGGGGTCTATGAGCAGTTCTTC.